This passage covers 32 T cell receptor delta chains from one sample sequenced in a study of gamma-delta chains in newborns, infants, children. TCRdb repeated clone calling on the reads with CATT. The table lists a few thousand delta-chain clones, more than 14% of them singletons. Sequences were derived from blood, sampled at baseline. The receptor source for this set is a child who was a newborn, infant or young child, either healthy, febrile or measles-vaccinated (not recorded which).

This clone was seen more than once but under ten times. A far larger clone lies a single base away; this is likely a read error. The CDR3 nucleotides read TGTGCCTTTAAAGCTGGGTACTGGGGGATACGAGCCGATAAACTCATCTTT. This sequence encodes CAFKAGYWGIRADKLIF. The chain combines TRDV3 with TRDJ1; 13 nucleotides agree with TRDD3. CDR1 and CDR2 from the germline V gene are TVYSNPD and GDNSRS (reference sequence). This CDR3 spans 17 amino acids. The J segment lost 3 bases and the V segment lost 1 base, leaving 11 bases of the junction unmatched.

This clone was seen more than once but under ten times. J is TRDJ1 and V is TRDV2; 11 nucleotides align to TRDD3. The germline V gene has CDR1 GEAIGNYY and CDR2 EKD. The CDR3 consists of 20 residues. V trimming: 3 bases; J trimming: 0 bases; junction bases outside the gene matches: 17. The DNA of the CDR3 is TGTGCCTGTGACTCCCGGGGGTTCTGGGGGATACCCTTGTACACCGATAAACTCATCTTT. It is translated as CACDSRGFWGIPLYTDKLIF.

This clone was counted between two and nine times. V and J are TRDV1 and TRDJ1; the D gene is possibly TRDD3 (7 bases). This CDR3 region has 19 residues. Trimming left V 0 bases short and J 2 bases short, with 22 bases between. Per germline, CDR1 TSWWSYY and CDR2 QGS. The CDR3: CALGELFPSVTGVTDKLIF. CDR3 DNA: TGTGCTCTTGGGGAACTTTTCCCTTCCGTCACTGGGGTAACCGATAAACTCATCTTT.

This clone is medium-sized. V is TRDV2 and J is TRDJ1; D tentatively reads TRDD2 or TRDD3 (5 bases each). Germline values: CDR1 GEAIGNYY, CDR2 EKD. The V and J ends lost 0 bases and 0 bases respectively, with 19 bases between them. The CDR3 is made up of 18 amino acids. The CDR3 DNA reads TGTGCCTGTGACACCTCCCCTCCCTACTGGCCGTACACCGATAAACTCATCTTT. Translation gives CACDTSPPYWPYTDKLIF.

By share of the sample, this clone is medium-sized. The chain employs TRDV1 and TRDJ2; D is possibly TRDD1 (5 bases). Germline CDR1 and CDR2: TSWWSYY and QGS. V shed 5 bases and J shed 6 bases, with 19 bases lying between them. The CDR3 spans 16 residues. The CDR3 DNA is TGTGCTCTTGGGAATAGGCCCCTCAGTTATTCAGCACAACTCTTCTTT. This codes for CALGNRPLSYSAQLFF.

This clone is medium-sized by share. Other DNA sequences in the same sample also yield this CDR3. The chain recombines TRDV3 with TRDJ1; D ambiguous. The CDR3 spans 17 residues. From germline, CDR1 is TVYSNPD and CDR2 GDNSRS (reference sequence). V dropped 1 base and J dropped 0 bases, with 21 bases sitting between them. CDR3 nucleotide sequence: TGTGCCTTTACCTCCCCGGAGGCCCGAAACAACACCGATAAACTCATCTTT. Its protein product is CAFTSPEARNNTDKLIF.

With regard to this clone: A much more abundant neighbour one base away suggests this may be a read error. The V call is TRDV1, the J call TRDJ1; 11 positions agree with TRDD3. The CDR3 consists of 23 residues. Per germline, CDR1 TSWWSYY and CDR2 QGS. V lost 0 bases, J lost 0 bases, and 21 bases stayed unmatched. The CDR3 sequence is CALGELSPPSMYWGIAHTDKLIF. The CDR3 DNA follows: TGTGCTCTTGGGGAACTTAGCCCTCCTTCCATGTACTGGGGGATAGCGCACACCGATAAACTCATCTTT.

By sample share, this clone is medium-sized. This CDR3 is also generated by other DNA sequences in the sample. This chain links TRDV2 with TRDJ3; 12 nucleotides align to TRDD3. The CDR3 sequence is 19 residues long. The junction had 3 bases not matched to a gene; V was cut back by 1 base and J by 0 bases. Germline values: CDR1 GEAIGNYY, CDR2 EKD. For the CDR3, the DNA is TGTGCCTGTGACACATTACTGGGGGATACCTCCTGGGACACCCGACAGATGTTTTTC. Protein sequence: CACDTLLGDTSWDTRQMFF.

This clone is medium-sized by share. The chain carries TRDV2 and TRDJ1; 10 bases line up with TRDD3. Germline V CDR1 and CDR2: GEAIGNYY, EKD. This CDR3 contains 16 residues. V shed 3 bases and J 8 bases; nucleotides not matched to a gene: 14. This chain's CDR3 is CACDAILGDHADKLIF. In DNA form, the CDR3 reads TGTGCCTGTGACGCCATACTGGGGGATCACGCGGACAAACTCATCTTT.

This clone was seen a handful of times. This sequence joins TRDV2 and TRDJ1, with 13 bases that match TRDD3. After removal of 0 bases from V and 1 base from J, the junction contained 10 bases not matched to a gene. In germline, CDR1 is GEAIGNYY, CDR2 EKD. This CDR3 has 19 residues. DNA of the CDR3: TGTGCCTGTGACACCCTGGAGACTGGGGGATACGATCGCACCGATAAACTCATCTTT. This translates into CACDTLETGGYDRTDKLIF.

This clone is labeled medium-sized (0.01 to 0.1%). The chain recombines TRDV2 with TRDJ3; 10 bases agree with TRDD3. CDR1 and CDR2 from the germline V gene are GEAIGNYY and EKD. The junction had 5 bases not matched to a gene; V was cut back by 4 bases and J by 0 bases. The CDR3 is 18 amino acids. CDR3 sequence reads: CACERLGDDSWDTRQMFF. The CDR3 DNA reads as TGTGCCTGTGAGAGACTGGGGGATGACTCCTGGGACACCCGACAGATGTTTTTC.

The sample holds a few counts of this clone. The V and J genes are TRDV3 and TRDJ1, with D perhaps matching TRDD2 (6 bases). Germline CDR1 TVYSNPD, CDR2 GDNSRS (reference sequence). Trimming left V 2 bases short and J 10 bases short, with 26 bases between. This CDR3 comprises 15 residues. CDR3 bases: TGTGCCTTTGTCGTTTTCCTAACCCCTGGACGAGGACTCATCTTT. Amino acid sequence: CAFVVFLTPGRGLIF.

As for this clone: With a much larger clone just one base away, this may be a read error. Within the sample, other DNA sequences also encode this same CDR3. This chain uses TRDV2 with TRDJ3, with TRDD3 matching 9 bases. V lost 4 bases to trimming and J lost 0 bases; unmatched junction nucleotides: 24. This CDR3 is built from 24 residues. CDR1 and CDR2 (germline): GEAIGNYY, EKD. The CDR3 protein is CACDTSFPSIMGDKSSWDTRQMFF. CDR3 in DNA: TGTGCCTGTGATACCTCCTTTCCCTCAATCATGGGGGATAAAAGCTCCTGGGACACCCGACAGATGTTTTTC.

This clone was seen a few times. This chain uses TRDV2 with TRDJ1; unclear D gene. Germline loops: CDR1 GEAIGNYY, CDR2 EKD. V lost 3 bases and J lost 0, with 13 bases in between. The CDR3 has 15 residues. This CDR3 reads CACDPVGTDTDKLIF. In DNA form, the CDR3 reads TGTGCCTGTGACCCAGTTGGTACAGACACCGATAAACTCATCTTT.

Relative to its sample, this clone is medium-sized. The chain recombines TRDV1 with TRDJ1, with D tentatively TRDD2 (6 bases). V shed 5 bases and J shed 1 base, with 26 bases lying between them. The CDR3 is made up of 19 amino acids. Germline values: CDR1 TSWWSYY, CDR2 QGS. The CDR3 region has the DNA TGTGCTCTTGGGACACAATACGTCCTACTATTCAGGCGCACCGATAAACTCATCTTT. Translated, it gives CALGTQYVLLFRRTDKLIF.

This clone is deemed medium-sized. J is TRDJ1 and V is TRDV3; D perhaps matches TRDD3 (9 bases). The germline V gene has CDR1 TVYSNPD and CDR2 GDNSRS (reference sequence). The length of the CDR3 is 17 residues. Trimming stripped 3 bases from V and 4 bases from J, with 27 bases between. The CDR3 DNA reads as TGTGCCTTCCGATCTTCCTACTTCGTACTGGGGGACGATAAACTCATCTTT. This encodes CAFRSSYFVLGDDKLIF.

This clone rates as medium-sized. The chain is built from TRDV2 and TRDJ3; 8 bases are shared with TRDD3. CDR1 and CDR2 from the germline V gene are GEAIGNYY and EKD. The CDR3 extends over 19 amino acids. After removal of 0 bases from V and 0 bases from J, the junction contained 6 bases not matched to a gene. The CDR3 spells CACDTAGDRNSWDTRQMFF. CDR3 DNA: TGTGCCTGTGACACCGCGGGGGATAGAAACTCCTGGGACACCCGACAGATGTTTTTC.

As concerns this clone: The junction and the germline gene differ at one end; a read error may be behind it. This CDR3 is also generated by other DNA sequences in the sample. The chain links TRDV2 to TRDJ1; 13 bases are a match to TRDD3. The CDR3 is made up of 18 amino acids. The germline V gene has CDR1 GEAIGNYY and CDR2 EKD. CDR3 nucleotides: TGTGCCTGCGACACTCGTACTGGGGGATACGCGTACACCGATAAACTCATCTTT. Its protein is CACDTRTGGYAYTDKLIF.

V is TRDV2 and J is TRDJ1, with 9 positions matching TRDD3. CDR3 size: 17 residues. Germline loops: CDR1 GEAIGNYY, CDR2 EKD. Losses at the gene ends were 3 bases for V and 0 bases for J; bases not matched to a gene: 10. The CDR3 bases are TGTGCCTGTGACTTACTGGGGGACGACCCCTACACCGATAAACTCATCTTT. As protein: CACDLLGDDPYTDKLIF.

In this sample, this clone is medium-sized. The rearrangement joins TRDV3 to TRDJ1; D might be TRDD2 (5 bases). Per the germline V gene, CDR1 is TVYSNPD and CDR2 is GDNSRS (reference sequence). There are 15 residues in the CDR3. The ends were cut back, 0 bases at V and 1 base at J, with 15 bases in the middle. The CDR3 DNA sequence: TGTGCCTTTAGTAGTCCCCTACTAGGCACCGATAAACTCATCTTT. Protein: CAFSSPLLGTDKLIF.

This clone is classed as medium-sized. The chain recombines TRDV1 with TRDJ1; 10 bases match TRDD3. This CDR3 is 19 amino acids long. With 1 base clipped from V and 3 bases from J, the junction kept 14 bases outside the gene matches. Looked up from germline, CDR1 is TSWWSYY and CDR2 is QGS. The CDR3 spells CALGERGFLLGDSSDKLIF. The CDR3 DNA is TGTGCTCTTGGGGAACGGGGCTTCCTCCTGGGGGATAGTTCCGATAAACTCATCTTT.

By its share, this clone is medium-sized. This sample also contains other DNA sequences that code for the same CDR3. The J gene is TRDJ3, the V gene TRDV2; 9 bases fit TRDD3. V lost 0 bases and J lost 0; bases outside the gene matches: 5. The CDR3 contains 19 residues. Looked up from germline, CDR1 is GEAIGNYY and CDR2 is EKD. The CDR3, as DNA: TGTGCCTGTGACACCGTACTGGGGGACCTCTCCTGGGACACCCGACAGATGTTTTTC. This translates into CACDTVLGDLSWDTRQMFF.

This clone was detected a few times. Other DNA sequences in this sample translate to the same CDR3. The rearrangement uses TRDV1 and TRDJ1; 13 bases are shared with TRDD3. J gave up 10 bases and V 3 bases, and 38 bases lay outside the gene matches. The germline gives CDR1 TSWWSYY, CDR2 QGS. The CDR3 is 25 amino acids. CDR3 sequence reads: CALGDRTYTHPDWGIRLYTLGGLIF. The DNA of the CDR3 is TGTGCTCTTGGGGATAGAACCTACACACACCCCGACTGGGGGATACGCCTATATACCTTAGGGGGACTCATCTTT.

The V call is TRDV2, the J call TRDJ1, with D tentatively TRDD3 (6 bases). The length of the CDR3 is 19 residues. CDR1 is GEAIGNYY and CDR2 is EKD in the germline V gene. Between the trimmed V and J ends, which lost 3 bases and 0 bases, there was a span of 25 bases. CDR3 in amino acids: CACDAVRFDGGKYTDKLIF. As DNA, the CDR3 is TGTGCCTGTGACGCCGTTCGTTTTGATGGGGGGAAGTACACCGATAAACTCATCTTT.

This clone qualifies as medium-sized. In DNA, the CDR3 is TGTGCCTTCGTACTTCCTGCTGGGGGATACGACGCCGATAAACTCATCTTT. Translating it yields CAFVLPAGGYDADKLIF. The chain uses TRDV3 and TRDJ1; 12 nucleotides line up with TRDD3. The CDR3 totals 17 residues. V lost 3 bases to trimming and J lost 3 bases; unmatched junction nucleotides: 14. The germline gives CDR1 TVYSNPD, CDR2 GDNSRS (reference sequence). The full variable domain, in which reference TRDV3 and TRDJ1 provide the parts outside the CDR3, is CDKVTQSSPDQTVASGSEVVLLCTYDTVYSNPDLFWYRIRPDYSFQFVFYGDNSRSEGADFTQGRFSVKHILTQKAFHLVISPVRTEDSATYYCAFVLPAGGYDADKLIFGKGTRVTVEP.

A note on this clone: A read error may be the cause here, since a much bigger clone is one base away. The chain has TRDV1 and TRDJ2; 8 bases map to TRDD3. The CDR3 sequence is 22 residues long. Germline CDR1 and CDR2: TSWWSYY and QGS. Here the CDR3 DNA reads TGTGCTCTTGGGGGACCCGCCTTCTCTATACTGGGGGCCACGGGTTTGACAACACAACTCTTCTTT. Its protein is CALGGPAFSILGATGLTTQLFF.

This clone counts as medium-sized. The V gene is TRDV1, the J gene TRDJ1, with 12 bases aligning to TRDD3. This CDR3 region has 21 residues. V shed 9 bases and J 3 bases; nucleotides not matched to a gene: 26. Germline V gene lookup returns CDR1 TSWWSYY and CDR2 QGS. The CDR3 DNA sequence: TGTGCTCTCCCAACACACTTCCTGGGATTAACCAACTGGGGGATACCCGATAAACTCATCTTT. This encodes CALPTHFLGLTNWGIPDKLIF.

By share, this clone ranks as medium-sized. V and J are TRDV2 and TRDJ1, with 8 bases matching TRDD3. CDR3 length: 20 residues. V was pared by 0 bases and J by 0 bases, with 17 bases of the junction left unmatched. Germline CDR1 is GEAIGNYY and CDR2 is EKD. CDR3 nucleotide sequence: TGTGCCTGTGACACCGTGGTACTGGGGGCCCCGGGGGGACACACCGATAAACTCATCTTT. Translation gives CACDTVVLGAPGGHTDKLIF.

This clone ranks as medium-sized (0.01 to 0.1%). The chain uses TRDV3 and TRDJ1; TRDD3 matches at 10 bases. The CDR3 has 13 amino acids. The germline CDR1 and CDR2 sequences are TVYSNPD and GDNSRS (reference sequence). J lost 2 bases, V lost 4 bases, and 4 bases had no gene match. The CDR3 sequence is CAYWGMETDKLIF. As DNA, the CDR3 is TGTGCCTACTGGGGGATGGAAACCGATAAACTCATCTTT.

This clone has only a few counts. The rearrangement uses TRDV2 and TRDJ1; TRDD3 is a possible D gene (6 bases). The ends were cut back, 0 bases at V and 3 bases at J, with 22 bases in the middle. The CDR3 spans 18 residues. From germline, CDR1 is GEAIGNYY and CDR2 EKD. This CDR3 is CACDTVGGVTGNPDKLIF. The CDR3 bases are TGTGCCTGTGACACCGTGGGGGGGGTTACTGGAAATCCCGATAAACTCATCTTT.

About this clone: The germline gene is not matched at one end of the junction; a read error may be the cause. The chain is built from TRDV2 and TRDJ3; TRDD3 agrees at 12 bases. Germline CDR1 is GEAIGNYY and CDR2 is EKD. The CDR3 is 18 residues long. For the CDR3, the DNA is TGTGCCTGTGACCTTACTGGGGGATACTCCCGGGACACCCGACAGATGTTTTTC. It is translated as CACDLTGGYSRDTRQMFF.

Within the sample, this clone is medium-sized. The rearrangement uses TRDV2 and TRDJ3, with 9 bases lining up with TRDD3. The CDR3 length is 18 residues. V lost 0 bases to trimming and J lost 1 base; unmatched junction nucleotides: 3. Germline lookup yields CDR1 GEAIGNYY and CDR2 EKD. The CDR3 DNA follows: TGTGCCTGTGACACCGGTACTGGGGGATCCTGGGACACCCGACAGATGTTTTTC. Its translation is CACDTGTGGSWDTRQMFF.